The sequence of this T cell receptor beta chain was determined in a study of technical replicates of blood from a few donors (dated by TCRdb to the late 2010s). Preparation of the library involved the immunoSEQ multiplex PCR assay. In its TCRdb copy, this immuneACCESS table keeps in-frame sequences only and misses some clones. Where compared with another copy, unresolved V genes explain less than half of these, and the others have no known cause. The sample table records approximately 87,000 clones; approximately 95% of these occur just once. 0.34% of the sample is held by the ten biggest clonotypes. As regards this clone: No antigen is known for it. No much larger clone exists at a distance of one base, and base qualities are not known.

Based on the germline V gene (reference sequence), the CDR1 and CDR2 sequences are SGHKS and YYEKEE. Here V drops 1 base and J drops 5 bases, and the junction holds 6 bases not matched to any gene. Its CDR3 holds 16 amino acids, cysteine through phenylalanine. Only the CDR3 region is kept as DNA, spanning 48 bases read in frame from base 1. The V gene is TRBV5-5 and the J gene is TRBJ2-5; TRBD2 fits 12 bases in the junction. Sequencing input: T cells isolated from PBMCs. This clonotype was obtained from a human donor in good health. CDR3 loop: CASSLYLAGGEETQYF. In nucleotides, the sequence is TGTGCCAGCAGCTTGTACCTAGCGGGAGGGGAGGAGACCCAGTACTTC.